One sample yielded the 28 T cell receptor beta chains listed below, sequenced in a study of human T cells and chemical hapten exposure. Each CDR3 protein gets one entry after TCRdb re-called the RACE reads with MiXCR. The sample yields some 100,000 distinct CDR3 sequences, 9.3% seen once. Time point given: patch test 2, 6 weeks after DPC sensitization. Treatment defined: therapeutic diphenylcyclopropenone sensitization with weekly scalp DPC. This sample comprised whole blood, obtained in connection with sensitization to the hapten diphenylcyclopropenone (DPC). Receptors originate from a woman in her 40s with alopecia areata. Some clones in this sample may be carry-over from other donors' samples.

The rearrangement uses TRBV13 and TRBJ1-4, with TRBD1 as a possible D gene (6 bases). Germline CDR1 and CDR2: PRHDT and FYEKMQ (reference sequence). V lost 6 bases and J lost 2, with 13 bases in between. The CDR3 has 15 residues. CDR3 nucleotide sequence: TGTGCCAGCAGGGGACACGGGGCCACTAATGAAAAACTGTTTTTT. Translated, it gives CASRGHGATNEKLFF.

This clonotype has a count of ten or more. This chain joins TRBV20-1 and TRBJ2-3; D ambiguous. The germline V gene encodes CDR1 DFQATT and CDR2 SNEGSKA (reference sequence). The V end lost 6 bases, the J end lost 0 bases, and 7 bases lay between the germline ends. The CDR3 has 12 amino acids. In DNA, the CDR3 is TGCAGTGCCACCCCTAGCACAGATACGCAGTATTTT. Translated: CSATPSTDTQYF.

V is TRBV28 and J is TRBJ2-1, with D hard to call. The CDR3 covers 12 residues. Germline V lookup: CDR1 MDHEN, CDR2 SYDVKM. V dropped 6 bases and J dropped 12 bases, with 15 bases sitting between them. CDR3 loop: CASSIDPAGQFF. In nucleotides, the CDR3 is TGTGCCAGCAGCATCGATCCCGCCGGGCAGTTCTTC.

V is TRBV13 and J is TRBJ1-1, with 9 bases that match TRBD1. Germline trimming cut 5 bases from V and 1 base from J; bases unmatched to any gene: 8. Germline V gene sequence: CDR1 PRHDT, CDR2 FYEKMQ (reference sequence). The CDR3 extends over 16 amino acids. The CDR3 protein is CASSARTGASNTEAFF. DNA for the CDR3: TGTGCCAGCAGCGCTCGGACAGGGGCCTCGAACACTGAAGCTTTCTTT.

The sample holds a few counts of this clonotype. This chain uses TRBV20-1 with TRBJ2-6; 8 bases are a match to TRBD1. The CDR3 covers 14 residues. J lost 2 bases, V lost 5 bases, and 2 bases had no gene match. Germline V gene sequence: CDR1 DFQATT, CDR2 SNEGSKA (reference sequence). CDR3 DNA: TGCAGTGCTGAGACAGGGGCTGGGGCCAACGTCCTGACTTTC. Translation: CSAETGAGANVLTF.

The chain employs TRBV20-1 and TRBJ2-1, with 10 nucleotides matching TRBD2. Unmatched junction bases numbered 10, after V lost 6 bases and J lost 8 bases. Per the germline V gene, CDR1 is DFQATT and CDR2 is SNEGSKA (reference sequence). This CDR3 has 14 amino acids. This CDR3 reads CSAASGSFGDEQFF. As DNA, the CDR3 is TGCAGTGCCGCTAGCGGGAGTTTTGGAGATGAGCAGTTCTTC.

This clonotype showed up many times. The CDR3 coding sequence is TGTGCCAGCAGTTTCGCCAGGGGCGGTTCACCCCTCCACTTT. This codes for CASSFARGGSPLHF. V is TRBV12-3 or TRBV12-4 and J is TRBJ1-6; D perhaps matches TRBD1 (6 bases). V lost 3 bases and J 9 bases, leaving 12 bases between the germline ends. This CDR3 comprises 14 residues.

This clonotype has at least ten counts. V usage is TRBV18 and J usage is TRBJ2-1, with 10 bases lining up with TRBD2. Trimming at V came to 5 bases and at J to 9 bases, leaving 10 bases not matched to a gene. Germline values: CDR1 KGHSH, CDR2 LQKENI. This CDR3 is built from 15 residues. CDR3: CASSEREGRSVEQFF. CDR3 nucleotides: TGTGCCAGCTCAGAGCGGGAGGGCCGATCGGTTGAGCAGTTCTTC.

This clonotype has just a few counts. This chain connects TRBV20-1 to TRBJ2-7, with D perhaps matching TRBD2 (5 bases). Germline loops: CDR1 DFQATT, CDR2 SNEGSKA (reference sequence). V lost 4 bases, J lost 3 bases, and 19 bases lay in between. CDR3 length: 15 amino acids. Here the CDR3 reads CSAKSSGMGGYEQYF. CDR3 DNA sequence: TGCAGTGCTAAATCGTCCGGGATGGGTGGCTACGAGCAGTACTTC.

The chain employs TRBV11-2 and TRBJ1-4; D is unclear. This CDR3 has 11 residues. Germline lookup yields CDR1 SGHAT and CDR2 FQNNGV. The germline V and J ends were trimmed by 5 bases and 4 bases, with 2 bases remaining between them. CDR3 bases: TGTGCCAGCAGCCGTAATGAAAAACTGTTTTTT. Translating it yields CASSRNEKLFF. The whole variable domain, remainder taken from reference TRBV11-2 and TRBJ1-4, is EAGVAQSPRYKIIEKRQSVAFWCNPISGHATLYWYQQILGQGPKLLIQFQNNGVVDDSQLPKDRFSAERLKGVDSTLKIQPAKLEDSAVYLCASSRNEKLFFGSGTQLSVL.

In its sample, this clonotype was seen a few times. The V and J genes are TRBV6-5 and TRBJ2-7, with TRBD2 matching 14 bases. CDR1 and CDR2 (germline): MNHEY, SVGAGI. With 6 bases clipped from V and 8 bases from J, the junction kept 9 bases outside the gene matches. The CDR3 totals 15 residues. CDR3 bases: TGTGCCAGCAGCCCCACGACTAGCGGGAGGGCAAAGCAGTACTTC. It translates to CASSPTTSGRAKQYF.

This clonotype occurred many times. The rearrangement uses TRBV6-2 or TRBV6-3 and TRBJ1-1; no firm D call. CDR1 and CDR2 from the germline V gene are MNHEY and SVGEGT. Trimming pared 0 bases from V and 8 bases from J, leaving 7 bases between. The CDR3 covers 12 residues. CDR3 in DNA: TGTGCCAGCAGTTACTCAATCGGGGAAGCTTTCTTT. This encodes CASSYSIGEAFF.

Many counts were recorded for this clonotype. The CDR3 coding sequence is TGTGCCAGCAGATCTGGACAGGCTACTGAAGCTTTCTTT. Encoded protein: CASRSGQATEAFF. V and J are TRBV28 and TRBJ1-1; 7 bases fit TRBD1. The germline CDR1 and CDR2 sequences are MDHEN and SYDVKM. With V trimmed by 6 bases and J by 5 bases, 6 bases remained unmatched. This CDR3 comprises 13 residues.

This clonotype was seen only a few times. The rearrangement links TRBV19 to TRBJ1-4; D is undetermined. Germline lookup yields CDR1 LNHDA and CDR2 SQIVND (reference sequence). Trimming pared 6 bases from V and 7 bases from J, leaving 12 bases between. This CDR3 contains 13 residues. This chain's CDR3 is CASSKAWGEKLFF. The CDR3, as DNA: TGTGCCAGTAGCAAAGCCTGGGGTGAAAAACTGTTTTTT.

J is TRBJ1-2 and V is TRBV3-1; TRBD1 aligns across 7 bases. The CDR3 has 17 amino acids. J gave up 2 bases and V 4 bases, and 13 bases lay outside the gene matches. Germline V gene lookup returns CDR1 LGHDT and CDR2 YNNKEL (reference sequence). The CDR3 region has the DNA TGTGCCAGCAGCCGGCTCGAGACAGGGCCCGTCAACTATGGCTACACCTTC. This sequence encodes CASSRLETGPVNYGYTF. Full variable domain (rest looked up from reference TRBV3-1 and TRBJ1-2): DTAVSQTPKYLVTQMGNDKSIKCEQNLGHDTMYWYKQDSKKFLKIMFSYNNKELIINETVPNRFSPKSPDKAHLNLHINSLELGDSAVYFCASSRLETGPVNYGYTFGSGTRLTVV.

Ten or more counts support this clonotype. The rearrangement links TRBV29-1 to TRBJ2-1; the D gene is possibly TRBD2 (6 bases). CDR1 SQVTM and CDR2 ANQGSEA come from the germline V gene. This CDR3 has 13 residues. Trimming took 8 bases from V and 5 from J, leaving 16 bases between them. The CDR3 is CSLTGTANNEQFF. The CDR3 bases are TGCAGCTTAACCGGGACTGCCAACAATGAGCAGTTCTTC.

V and J are TRBV5-1 and TRBJ2-3; TRBD2 might be the D (6 bases). Germline CDR1 reads SGHRS; CDR2 reads YFSETQ. The CDR3 runs to 15 residues. V lost 2 bases to trimming and J lost 2 bases, with 12 bases between them. This chain's CDR3 is CASSFFAGTTDTQYF. CDR3 DNA sequence: TGCGCCAGCAGCTTTTTTGCGGGGACCACAGATACGCAGTATTTT.

The J gene is TRBJ2-7, the V gene TRBV5-1; 7 bases agree with TRBD1. The CDR3 loop spans 16 amino acids. Germline trimming cut 3 bases from V and 7 bases from J; bases unmatched to any gene: 16. Looked up from germline, CDR1 is SGHRS and CDR2 is YFSETQ. CDR3 residues: CASSWTRPPDREEQYF. The CDR3 DNA follows: TGCGCCAGCAGCTGGACTCGTCCTCCCGACAGGGAGGAGCAGTACTTC.

V usage is TRBV28 and J usage is TRBJ1-2; D may be TRBD1 (5 bases). There are 12 residues in the CDR3. Trimming removed 6 bases at V and 7 bases at J, with 12 bases between. Per germline, CDR1 MDHEN and CDR2 SYDVKM. CDR3 residues: CASSDPGSGYTF. The CDR3 coding sequence is TGTGCCAGCAGCGACCCAGGGAGTGGCTACACCTTC.

This clonotype appeared many times. V gene TRBV6-5 combines with J gene TRBJ2-6, with D tentatively TRBD2 (6 bases). Trimming shortened V by 0 bases and J by 2 bases, and 8 bases separated the two germline ends. Germline CDR1 MNHEY, CDR2 SVGAGI. The CDR3 spans 16 residues. CDR3 protein: CASSYSRGAGANVLTF. The CDR3 DNA is TGTGCCAGCAGTTACTCGCGCGGGGCTGGGGCCAACGTCCTGACTTTC.

The chain is built from TRBV7-9 and TRBJ2-3; D ambiguous. V was trimmed by 5 bases and J by 5 bases, leaving 8 bases between them. Germline CDR1 and CDR2: SEHNR and FQNEAQ (reference sequence). The CDR3 sequence is 12 residues long. This chain's CDR3 is CASSPRRDTQYF. DNA of the CDR3: TGTGCCAGCAGCCCCAGAAGAGATACGCAGTATTTT. Combining the CDR3 with reference TRBV7-9 and TRBJ2-3 gives the whole variable domain DTGVSQNPRHKITKRGQNVTFRCDPISEHNRLYWYRQTLGQGPEFLTYFQNEAQLEKSRLLSDRFSAERPKGSFSTLEIQRTEQGDSAMYLCASSPRRDTQYFGPGTRLTVL.

This clonotype was found many times. The chain has TRBV6-5 and TRBJ2-7; D might be TRBD1 (6 bases). Trimming shortened V by 6 bases and J by 1 base, and 16 bases separated the two germline ends. The CDR3 is 15 residues long. CDR1 is MNHEY and CDR2 is SVGAGI in the germline V gene. The CDR3, as DNA: TGTGCCAGCAGACTTGGGTTGGGGACATCCTACGAGCAGTACTTC. It is translated as CASRLGLGTSYEQYF.

The CDR3 nucleotides read TGTGCCAGCAGCAGAAGGACAGGGGGCTTGGCAGATACGCAGTATTTT. Translating gives CASSRRTGGLADTQYF. The rearrangement links TRBV7-2 to TRBJ2-3; 11 bases align to TRBD1. The germline gives CDR1 SGHTA, CDR2 FQGNSA. CDR3 length: 16 residues. V lost 5 bases, J lost 4 bases, and 8 bases stayed unmatched.

This clonotype has a handful of counts. The chain has TRBV29-1 and TRBJ2-7; D not certain. The CDR3 is 11 amino acids. V was trimmed by 3 bases and J by 7 bases, leaving 10 bases between them. Germline V CDR1 and CDR2: SQVTM, ANQGSEA. The DNA of the CDR3 is TGCAGCGTTGAGGAATTACGGGAGCAGTACTTC. Translated, it gives CSVEELREQYF.

A few counts support this clonotype. The rearrangement joins TRBV11-2 to TRBJ1-2, with D perhaps matching TRBD1 (5 bases). Germline CDR1 SGHAT, CDR2 FQNNGV. This CDR3 has 16 residues. V lost 5 bases and J lost 0, with 16 bases in between. The CDR3 DNA follows: TGTGCCAGCAGCCTATCGGGGCAGAACTCTAACTATGGCTACACCTTC. Translation: CASSLSGQNSNYGYTF.

This clonotype was seen repeatedly, ten times or more. This sequence joins TRBV4-1 and TRBJ2-1; D perhaps matches TRBD1 (5 bases). The CDR3 is 15 residues long. CDR1 is MGHRA and CDR2 is YSYEKL in the germline V gene. The V end was cut by 0 bases, the J end by 0 bases, with 6 bases between. CDR3 sequence: CASSQDRGSYNEQFF. In DNA, the CDR3 is TGCGCCAGCAGCCAAGATAGGGGCTCCTACAATGAGCAGTTCTTC.

This clonotype came up many times. The genes are TRBV6-6 and TRBJ2-5, with a weak D call TRBD2 (6 bases). Germline CDR1 is MNHNY and CDR2 is SVGAGI (reference sequence). The CDR3 totals 15 residues. V gave up 4 bases and J gave up 5 bases, with 17 bases separating them. The CDR3 here is CASSLPTGGGETQYF. The DNA of the CDR3 is TGTGCCAGCAGTTTACCCACCGGGGGTGGGGAGACCCAGTACTTC.

CDR3 nucleotide sequence: TGCAGTGCTAGAGAGGGGACAGGGACTGAAAAACTGTTTTTT. It encodes CSAREGTGTEKLFF. The chain couples TRBV20-1 to TRBJ1-4, with TRBD1 identical over 9 bases. Germline CDR1 reads DFQATT; CDR2 reads SNEGSKA (reference sequence). The V and J ends lost 0 bases and 7 bases, in that order; junction bases with no gene match: 3. This CDR3 contains 14 residues.